Listed below are T cell receptor beta chains from one sample, sequenced in a study of T cell changes during pregnancy in multiple sclerosis. Generated by immunoSEQ multiplex PCR, the TCRdb table keeps only in-frame clones and is missing some. The repertoire consists of 35,000 to 45,000 clones, with 75% to 95% occurring once and the leading ten covering about 0.51%. The source was CD4+ T cells from peripheral blood mononuclear cells, collected in the second trimester of pregnancy. Receptors were obtained from a female donor in good health, enrolled as a control in a pregnancy study. CDR3s include the opening cysteine and the closing phenylalanine or tryptophan. A D gene is named only where the DNA matches it firmly.

j_call d_call v_call cdr3_aa
TRBJ2-3 - TRBV5-4 CASSLMDSRGTDTQYF
TRBJ2-7 - TRBV6-1 CASSEVGAPSEQYF
TRBJ2-5 - TRBV10-2 CASSGIGGETQYF
TRBJ2-1 - TRBV4-2 CASSQESGSYNEQFF
TRBJ2-7 - TRBV15 CATLYYEQYF
TRBJ2-3 - TRBV7-9 CASSLWAGPTDTQYF
TRBJ2-5 TRBD1 TRBV5-6 CASSLDGTGALETQYF
TRBJ2-2 - TRBV29-1 CSVAGARTGELFF
TRBJ2-7 - TRBV15 CATSRDLAGSYEQYF
TRBJ1-4 - TRBV29-1 CSVQGLANEKLFF
TRBJ2-2 - TRBV14 CASRSPAGELFF
TRBJ2-5 - TRBV5-1 CASSPGQETQYF
TRBJ2-5 TRBD2 TRBV5-6 CASSLDGLAGGYQETQYF
TRBJ2-5 TRBD1 TRBV30 CAWTHDRVTQETQYF
TRBJ2-7 - TRBV19 CASSIGGLSYEQYF
TRBJ1-6 - TRBV28 CASSPLAGNSPLHF
TRBJ1-5 TRBD1 TRBV19 CASDRGVYQPQHF
TRBJ1-5 - TRBV27 CASSPTGGAQPQHF
TRBJ2-5 TRBD2 TRBV5-1 CASSLGLAGGETQYF
TRBJ2-1 TRBD2 TRBV27 CASSLSGVGLAGARVNEQFF
TRBJ1-6 - TRBV6-5 CASSYTGSNSPLHF
TRBJ2-7 - TRBV4-3 CASSQEGDSRYEQYF
TRBJ2-5 TRBD2 TRBV7-9 CASSFFSAGVETQYF
TRBJ1-1 - TRBV19 CASSLPGRIVTEAFF
TRBJ2-3 - TRBV7-9 CASTKGRVGRDTQYF
TRBJ2-1 TRBD2 TRBV6-4 CASSQQPGLAGENEQFF
TRBJ1-4 - TRBV25-1 CASSERQAGGEKLFF
TRBJ2-1 TRBD2 TRBV5-1 CASSTRSGGNNEQFF
TRBJ2-7 TRBD1 TRBV5-6 CASSPGQDEQYF
TRBJ2-7 - TRBV11-2 CATEAYEQYF
TRBJ2-2 TRBD2 TRBV6-5 CASSDGTKSGELFF
TRBJ2-2 - TRBV4-1 CASSQGAGPANTGELFF
TRBJ1-5 - TRBV14 CASSPWTDHSNQPQHF
TRBJ2-7 - TRBV18 CASSPDILSYEQYF
TRBJ2-1 TRBD2 TRBV11-2 CASRLALSGGRDEQFF
TRBJ2-7 - TRBV4-2 CASSQGRGQASSYEQYF
TRBJ2-7 - TRBV29-1 CSVSRGAYEQYF
TRBJ2-1 TRBD2 TRBV14 CASSRQGTSGRPSYNEQFF
TRBJ2-3 TRBD2 TRBV7-9 CASSLGSGADTQYF
TRBJ1-6 TRBD1 TRBV6-4 CASSHPGGSYNSPLHF
TRBJ1-2 - TRBV9 CASSGATWGVGYTF
TRBJ2-5 TRBD2 TRBV5-4 CASQRGQETQYF
TRBJ2-7 TRBD1 TRBV28 CASSLWTGGTYEQYF
TRBJ1-1 - TRBV21-1 CASSIQGRGANTEAFF